This TCR beta chain was identified during a study of CD8 T cells in ankylosing spondylitis. Findings and limits, study-wide: Earlier work had already found some motif variants in reactive arthritis synovial fluid and blood. A TCR beta motif made of 7 to 9 highly homologous variants seemed typical of ankylosing spondylitis blood.

This clonotype was recorded many times. What it recognizes is unknown. Trimming took 5 bases from V and 2 from J; bases not matched to a gene: 11. The CDR3 spans 16 residues. CDR1 MGHDK and CDR2 SYGVNS come from the germline V gene. TCRdb independently ran MiXCR on the 5' RACE reads; one entry per CDR3 protein. Of fewer than 130,000 distinct CDR3 sequences listed, less than 25% are singletons. This TCR came from a male donor with ankylosing spondylitis. Source material: synovial fluid, either unsorted or a sorted T cell fraction (not recorded which). V usage is TRBV25-1 and J usage is TRBJ1-2, with 7 bases lining up with TRBD1. The CDR3 DNA is TGTGCCAGCAGTAAAAGTCGGACAGGAGTGAACTATGGCTACACCTTC. This sequence encodes CASSKSRTGVNYGYTF.